This T cell receptor (beta chain) was sequenced for a study of blood T cells in healthy people across ages. Broader study findings: Unsorted PBMCs blocked a conclusive comparison of naive and antigen-experienced cells. Calculation of diversity from one million T cells yielded estimates considered to be underestimates.

Next came a second PCR, run for about 7 to 11 cycles, which used a sample-barcoded 5' primer along with a J-beta primer mix. Tagging of each cDNA molecule was performed by a template-switch adaptor with 12 random nucleotides. Via MiXCR, TCRdb re-called the 5' RACE reads, giving one row per CDR3 protein. Of roughly 1,300,000 distinct CDR3 sequences detected, around 59% appear once; the ten largest clones hold 5.5% to 8%. The CDR3 length is 15 residues. V was clipped by 4 bases and J by 5 bases; unmatched bases: 9. CDR1 is SEHNR, CDR2 FQNEAQ, per germline (reference sequence). For this clonotype: Its target is not known.

The chain links TRBV7-9 to TRBJ1-1; 8 nucleotides match TRBD1. The source material was blood. The TCR originated in a man aged 18-30 years in good health. CDR3 in DNA: TGTGCCAGCAGCTCCCCGGACAGGGTGGGGACTGAAGCTTTCTTT. Encoded protein: CASSSPDRVGTEAFF.